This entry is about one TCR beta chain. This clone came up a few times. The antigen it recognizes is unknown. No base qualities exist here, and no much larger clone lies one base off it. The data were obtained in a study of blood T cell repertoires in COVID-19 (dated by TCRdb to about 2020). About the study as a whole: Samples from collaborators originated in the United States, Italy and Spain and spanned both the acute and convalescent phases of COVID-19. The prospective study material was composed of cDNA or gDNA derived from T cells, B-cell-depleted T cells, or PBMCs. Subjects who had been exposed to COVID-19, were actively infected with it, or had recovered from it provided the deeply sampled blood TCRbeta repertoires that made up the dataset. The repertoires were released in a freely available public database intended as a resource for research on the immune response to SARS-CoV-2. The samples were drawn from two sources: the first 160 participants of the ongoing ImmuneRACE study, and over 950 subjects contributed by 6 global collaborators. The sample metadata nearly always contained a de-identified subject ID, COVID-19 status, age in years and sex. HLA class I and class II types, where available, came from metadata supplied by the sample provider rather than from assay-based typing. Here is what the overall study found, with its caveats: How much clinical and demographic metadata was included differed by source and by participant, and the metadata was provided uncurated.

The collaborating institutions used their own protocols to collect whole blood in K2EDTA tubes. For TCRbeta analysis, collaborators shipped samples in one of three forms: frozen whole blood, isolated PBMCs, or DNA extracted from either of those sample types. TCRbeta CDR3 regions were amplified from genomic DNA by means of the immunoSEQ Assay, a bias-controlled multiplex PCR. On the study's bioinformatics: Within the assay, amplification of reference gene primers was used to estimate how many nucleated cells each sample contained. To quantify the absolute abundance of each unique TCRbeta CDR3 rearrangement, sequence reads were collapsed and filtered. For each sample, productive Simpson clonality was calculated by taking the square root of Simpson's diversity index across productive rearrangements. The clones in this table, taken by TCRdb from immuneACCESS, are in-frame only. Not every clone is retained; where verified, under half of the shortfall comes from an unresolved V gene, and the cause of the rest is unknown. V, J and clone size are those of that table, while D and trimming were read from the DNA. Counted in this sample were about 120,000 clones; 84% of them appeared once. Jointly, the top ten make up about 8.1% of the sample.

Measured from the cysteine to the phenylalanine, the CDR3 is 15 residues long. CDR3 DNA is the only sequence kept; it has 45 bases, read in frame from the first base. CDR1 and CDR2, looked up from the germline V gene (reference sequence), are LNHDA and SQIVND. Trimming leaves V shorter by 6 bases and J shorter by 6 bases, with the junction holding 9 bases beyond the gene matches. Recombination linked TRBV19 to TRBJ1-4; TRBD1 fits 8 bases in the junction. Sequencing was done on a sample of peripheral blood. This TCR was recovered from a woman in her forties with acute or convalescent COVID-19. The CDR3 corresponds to CASSLVGQGDEKLFF. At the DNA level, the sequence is TGTGCCAGTAGCCTGGTCGGACAGGGCGATGAAAAACTGTTTTTT.